Reported below is one T cell receptor (beta chain). What antigen it recognizes has not been identified. Qualities for individual bases were not recorded, and no much larger clone is one base off. The record originates from a study of blood T cell repertoires in COVID-19 (dated by TCRdb to the early 2020s). In terms of the full investigation: Samples from collaborators originated in the United States, Italy and Spain and spanned both the acute and convalescent phases of COVID-19. Where HLA class I and class II types were available, the types were taken from metadata supplied by the sample provider, not from assay-based typing. A freely available public database, intended as a resource for researchers studying the immune response to SARS-CoV-2, is where the repertoires were released. The samples were drawn from the first 160 participants of the ongoing ImmuneRACE study and from about 1,200 subjects provided by 6 global collaborators. Deeply sampled blood TCRbeta repertoires from subjects exposed to, actively infected with, or recovered from COVID-19 were included in the dataset. The prospective study material was composed of cDNA or gDNA derived from T cells, B-cell-depleted T cells, or PBMCs. Nearly every sample came with metadata listing a de-identified subject ID, COVID-19 status, age in years and sex. Study-wide conclusions, independent of this receptor: The quantity of clinical and demographic metadata differed by source and by participant and was supplied without curation.

Collaborating institutions collected whole blood in K2EDTA tubes following their own protocols. For TCRbeta analysis, collaborators shipped samples in one of three forms: frozen whole blood, isolated PBMCs, or DNA extracted from either of those sample types. The immunoSEQ Assay, a bias-controlled multiplex PCR, was used to amplify TCRbeta CDR3 regions from genomic DNA. Regarding the original processing steps: Within the assay, amplification of reference gene primers was used to estimate how many nucleated cells each sample contained. Sequence reads were collapsed and filtered to measure the absolute abundance of every unique TCRbeta CDR3 rearrangement. For each sample, productive Simpson clonality was calculated by taking the square root of Simpson's diversity index across productive rearrangements. Entries here come from immuneACCESS through TCRdb and include only in-frame sequences with V and J called. Some clones fail to appear in such tables; in the studies checked, an unresolved V gene covers under half of the shortfall, and the cause of the remainder is unknown. The V and J calls and clone size are taken from that table; D and trimming were inferred from the DNA. In all, the sample holds some 83,000 clones, and 86% of those were seen once. More than 15% of the sample is taken by the ten largest.

Material for sequencing was peripheral blood. The TCR comes from a man older than 75 in a cohort sampled during active COVID-19.

The DNA sequence follows: TGTGCCAGCAGCTCATGGGACAGGGAAAATTCACCCCTCCACTTT. This codes for CASSSWDRENSPLHF. The chain joins TRBV7-9 to TRBJ1-6, and 9 junctional nucleotides match TRBD1. The germline V gene (reference sequence) provides CDR1 SEHNR and CDR2 FQNEAQ. Trimmed from V: 4 bases; trimmed from J: 7 bases; junction bases lacking a gene match: 5. The CDR3 contains 15 residues, cysteine and phenylalanine counted. Just the 45-base CDR3 DNA is kept, in frame starting at base 1.